The rows below give T cell receptor beta chains drawn from one sample of a study of shared clonotypes between healthy human individuals. Sequencing used immunoSEQ multiplex PCR; TCRdb keeps in-frame clones, though not all of them. The sample lists about 2.4 million clones; around 94% were seen once. Specimen: naive CD4+ T cells sorted from blood. The receptors were sampled from a man aged 18 to 30 in good health. Both conserved end residues are part of each CDR3. A D gene is named only where the DNA matches it firmly. Expanded clones are given a class, and other clones once, few, many or no size at all.

CASSSGLLYGYTF,TGTGCCAGCAGCTCGGGCCTACTATATGGCTACACCTTC,.,TRBJ1-2,TRBV28,.
CASSLDGGRTEAFF,TGCGCCAGCAGCCTGGACGGGGGACGCACTGAAGCTTTCTTT,.,TRBJ1-1,TRBV5-1,.
CASRVTVYNEQFF,TGTGCCAGTAGGGTGACGGTTTACAATGAGCAGTTCTTC,.,TRBJ2-1,TRBV19,once
CAISAGERDGYTF,TGTGCCATCAGTGCGGGAGAAAGGGATGGCTACACCTTC,.,TRBJ1-2,TRBV10-3,.
CATSRVGQGKGETQYF,TGTGCCACCAGCAGAGTAGGACAGGGGAAAGGAGAGACCCAGTACTTC,TRBD1,TRBJ2-5,TRBV15,.
CASSLETGNNSPLHF,TGCGCCAGCAGCTTGGAAACAGGCAATAATTCACCCCTCCACTTT,.,TRBJ1-6,TRBV5-1,.
CASSSASGSGNTIYF,TGTGCCAGCAGCTCCGCCTCGGGCTCTGGAAACACCATATATTTT,.,TRBJ1-3,TRBV11-3,.
CATSLAGGRETQYF,TGTGCCACCAGCTTGGCGGGAGGCCGGGAGACCCAGTACTTC,TRBD2,TRBJ2-5,TRBV15,.
CASSIVGPSGPDSPLHF,TGTGCCAGTAGTATCGTCGGGCCCAGTGGGCCCGATTCACCCCTCCACTTT,.,TRBJ1-6,TRBV19,.
CASSLFGRYGNEQFF,TGTGCCAGCAGCTTATTCGGCAGGTACGGCAATGAGCAGTTCTTC,.,TRBJ2-1,TRBV7-3,once
CASSTDTGQSNSPLHF,TGTGCCAGCAGCACAGATACGGGACAGTCGAATTCACCCCTCCACTTT,TRBD1,TRBJ1-6,TRBV5-5,.
CASSLTGDYGYTF,TGTGCCAGCAGCCTGACAGGGGACTATGGCTACACCTTC,TRBD1,TRBJ1-2,TRBV9,once
CASSPGPTGPNQPQHF,TGTGCCAGCAGCCCAGGGCCGACAGGCCCAAATCAGCCCCAGCATTTT,.,TRBJ1-5,TRBV5-8,.
CASRKGTGRVTEAFF,TGTGCCAGCCGTAAGGGCACAGGGCGAGTGACTGAAGCTTTCTTT,.,TRBJ1-1,TRBV27,.
CASSFGQGETNEKLFF,TGTGCCAGCAGTTTTGGACAGGGGGAAACTAATGAAAAACTGTTTTTT,TRBD1,TRBJ1-4,TRBV11-2,.
CASAAINTGELFF,TGTGCCAGCGCGGCTATAAACACCGGGGAGCTGTTTTTT,.,TRBJ2-2,TRBV6-6,.
CASSGTSAYEQYF,TGTGCCAGCAGTGGCACTAGCGCCTACGAGCAGTACTTC,TRBD2,TRBJ2-7,TRBV7-9,.
CASSDEGGLEAFF,TGTGCCAGCAGTGACGAGGGCGGGCTAGAAGCTTTCTTT,.,TRBJ1-1,TRBV6-4,.
CASSISPGGQHYEQYF,TGTGCCAGTAGTATATCCCCCGGGGGACAACACTACGAGCAGTACTTC,.,TRBJ2-7,TRBV19,.
CASSAAGPEQYF,TGTGCCAGCAGTGCGGCGGGGCCCGAGCAGTACTTC,.,TRBJ2-7,TRBV7-2,.
CASSYVGFRPPGELFF,TGTGCCAGCAGTTACGTCGGATTCAGACCCCCCGGGGAGCTGTTTTTT,.,TRBJ2-2,TRBV6-6,.
CASSLNTGIANSPLHF,TGTGCCAGCAGCTTAAATACGGGGATCGCGAATTCACCCCTCCACTTT,.,TRBJ1-6,TRBV7-6,few
CASSPTGNTGELFF,TGTGCCAGCAGCCCGACAGGTAACACCGGGGAGCTGTTTTTT,.,TRBJ2-2,TRBV9,.
CASSQESTGEQYF,TGCGCCAGCAGCCAAGAGTCGACGGGCGAGCAGTACTTC,.,TRBJ2-7,TRBV4-1,.
CASSLETGGPMNTEAFF,TGTGCCAGTAGTCTCGAGACAGGGGGGCCCATGAACACTGAAGCTTTCTTT,TRBD1,TRBJ1-1,TRBV19,once
CASDGGKTQLLNTEAFF,TGTGCCAGTGACGGGGGGAAGACCCAGCTCTTGAACACTGAAGCTTTCTTT,.,TRBJ1-1,TRBV19,.
CASSKRGATLTNEKLFF,TGTGCCAGCAGCAAAAGGGGGGCCACACTGACTAATGAAAAACTGTTTTTT,.,TRBJ1-4,TRBV5-6,once
CSVGGTAGNEKLFF,TGCAGCGTTGGGGGGACAGCTGGTAATGAAAAACTGTTTTTT,TRBD1,TRBJ1-4,TRBV29-1,.
CASSEGIVDSSHSPLHF,TGTGCCAGCAGTGAAGGAATCGTGGACAGCTCTCATTCACCCCTCCACTTT,.,TRBJ1-6,TRBV6-1,.
CASSPTQFYEQYF,TGTGCCAGCTCACCAACACAATTCTACGAGCAGTACTTC,.,TRBJ2-7,TRBV18,.
CASSPITLVGYNEQFF,TGTGCCAGCAGCCCTATAACGTTGGTGGGCTACAATGAGCAGTTCTTC,.,TRBJ2-1,TRBV14,.
CTSSQDPREFSVAGNTEAFF,TGCACCAGCAGCCAAGATCCTCGCGAGTTTAGCGTGGCTGGCAACACTGAAGCTTTCTTT,.,TRBJ1-1,TRBV1,.
CASSIQPGGDTQYF,TGTGCCAGTAGTATACAGCCAGGGGGGGATACGCAGTATTTT,.,TRBJ2-3,TRBV19,.
CASGLVPSYGYTF,TGTGCTAGTGGCCTCGTTCCCAGCTATGGCTACACCTTC,.,TRBJ1-2,TRBV12-5,.
CASSYPGRGTGELFF,TGTGCCAGCAGCTATCCGGGACGGGGAACCGGGGAGCTGTTTTTT,.,TRBJ2-2,TRBV6-5,.
CASSKGLAGSNEQFF,TGCGCCAGCAGCAAGGGACTAGCGGGAAGCAATGAGCAGTTCTTC,TRBD2,TRBJ2-1,TRBV4-1,.
CASSLDSSGANVLTF,TGTGCCAGCAGCTTAGATTCATCTGGGGCCAACGTCCTGACTTTC,.,TRBJ2-6,TRBV11-3,.
CASIGTGGYNEQFF,TGTGCCAGCATCGGGACAGGGGGATACAATGAGCAGTTCTTC,TRBD1,TRBJ2-1,TRBV11-2,.
CASSPTGNTIYF,TGTGCCAGCAGCCCCACAGGAAACACCATATATTTT,.,TRBJ1-3,TRBV7-9,.
CAWSGTGGNYGYTF,TGTGCCTGGAGTGGTACGGGGGGCAACTATGGCTACACCTTC,.,TRBJ1-2,TRBV30,.
CASAQGAVMVNQPQHF,TGTGCCAGCGCGCAGGGGGCAGTCATGGTCAATCAGCCCCAGCATTTT,TRBD1,TRBJ1-5,TRBV7-2,.
CASNPGEGLAKNIQYF,TGTGCCAGCAACCCAGGGGAGGGACTAGCCAAAAACATTCAGTACTTC,.,TRBJ2-4,TRBV6-6,.
CASSLNPLNTGELFF,TGTGCCAGCAGCTTGAACCCGCTGAACACCGGGGAGCTGTTTTTT,.,TRBJ2-2,TRBV5-6,.
CASSQPDRSYEQYF,TGCGCCAGCAGCCAACCGGACAGGTCCTACGAGCAGTACTTC,TRBD1,TRBJ2-7,TRBV7-9,.
CASSPGLGSGTEAFF,TGTGCCAGCAGTCCCGGTCTGGGTTCGGGAACTGAAGCTTTCTTT,.,TRBJ1-1,TRBV28,.
CASSPPPNADTQYF,TGTGCCAGCAGCCCACCCCCAAATGCAGATACGCAGTATTTT,.,TRBJ2-3,TRBV7-2,.
CASSSGGTEAFF,TGTGCCAGCAGTTCAGGGGGCACTGAAGCTTTCTTT,TRBD1,TRBJ1-1,TRBV6-6,few
CASSPTPGGPYEQYF,TGTGCCAGCAGCCCTACGCCAGGGGGCCCCTACGAGCAGTACTTC,TRBD1,TRBJ2-7,TRBV7-2,.
CASSPTSVYHEQFF,TGTGCCAGCAGCCCGACTAGCGTGTATCACGAGCAGTTCTTC,TRBD2,TRBJ2-1,TRBV7-2,.
CASSLTPGTAYEQYF,TGTGCCAGCAGTTTGACCCCCGGGACAGCCTACGAGCAGTACTTC,TRBD1,TRBJ2-7,TRBV27,.
CAWSGTGGLGEKLFF,TGTGCCTGGAGTGGAACAGGGGGCTTGGGCGAAAAACTGTTTTTT,TRBD1,TRBJ1-4,TRBV30,once
CASSSPGQGAGGENTEAFF,TGTGCCAGCAGCTCCCCGGGACAGGGGGCCGGGGGTGAGAACACTGAAGCTTTCTTT,TRBD1,TRBJ1-1,TRBV5-4,.